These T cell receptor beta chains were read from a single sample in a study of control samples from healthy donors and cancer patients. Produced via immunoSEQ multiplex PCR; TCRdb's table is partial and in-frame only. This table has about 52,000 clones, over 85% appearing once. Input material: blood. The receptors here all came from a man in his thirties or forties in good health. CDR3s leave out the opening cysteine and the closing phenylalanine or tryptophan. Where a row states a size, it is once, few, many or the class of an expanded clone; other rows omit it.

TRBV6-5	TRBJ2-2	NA	ASRSGESIGELF
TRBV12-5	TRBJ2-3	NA	ASGLGPNSDTQY
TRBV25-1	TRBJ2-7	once	ASSEAEFSYEQY
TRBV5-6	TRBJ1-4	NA	ASSPTRTGGEKLF
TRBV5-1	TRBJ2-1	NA	ASSLDGQGFEQF
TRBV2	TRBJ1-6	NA	ASRDGHNSPLH
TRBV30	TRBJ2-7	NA	AWELGGYEQY
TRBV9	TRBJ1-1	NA	ASSGMGQGNTEAF
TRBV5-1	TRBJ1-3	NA	ASSLRLTGTISGNTIY
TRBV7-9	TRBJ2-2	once	ASFPEAGELF
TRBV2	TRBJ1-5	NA	ASRRDSRYNQPQH
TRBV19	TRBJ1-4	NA	ASSRASIRPSNEKLF
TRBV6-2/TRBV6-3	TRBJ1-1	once	ASSSQTGMNTEAF
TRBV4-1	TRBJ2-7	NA	ASSPPGADYEQY
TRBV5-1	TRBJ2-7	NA	ASSGTGDFLYEQY
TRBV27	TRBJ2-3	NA	ASRRTGFGGTDTQY
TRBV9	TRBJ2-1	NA	ASSVEGIPRGEGLRQF
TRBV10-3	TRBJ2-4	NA	AISVGAPQRNIQY
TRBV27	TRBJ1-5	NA	ASRDREGQPQH
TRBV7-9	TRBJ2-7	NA	ASSYPLAGDHEQY
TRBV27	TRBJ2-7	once	ASSLGGNPPY
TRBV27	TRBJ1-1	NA	ASSLSDTEAF
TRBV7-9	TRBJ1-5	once	ASSLGAGDSLGPQH
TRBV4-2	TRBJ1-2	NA	ASSQERGSGYT
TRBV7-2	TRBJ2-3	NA	ASSTSLDKQY
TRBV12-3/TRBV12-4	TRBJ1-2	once	ASAGGYT
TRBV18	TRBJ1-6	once	ASSDYRGSNSPLH
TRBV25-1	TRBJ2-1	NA	ASSASEGQGWIINEQF
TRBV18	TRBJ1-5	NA	ASSPGRQWPQH
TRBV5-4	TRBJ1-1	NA	ASRKSDPRGGTEAF
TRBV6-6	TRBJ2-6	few	ASRLTESGANVLT
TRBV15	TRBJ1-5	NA	ATSRGRINQPQH
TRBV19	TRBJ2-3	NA	ACRDYTGTQY
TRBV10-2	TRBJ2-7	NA	ASSVSSYEQY
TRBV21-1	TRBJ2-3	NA	ASSKDSTDTQY
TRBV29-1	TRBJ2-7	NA	SVEIPGQGAYEQY
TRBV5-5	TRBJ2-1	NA	ASSKDYSYNEQF
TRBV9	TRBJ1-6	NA	ASSRYQGHPLH
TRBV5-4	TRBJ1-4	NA	ASSSRQGKGEKLF
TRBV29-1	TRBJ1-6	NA	SDRDVSSYNSPLH
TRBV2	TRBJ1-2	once	ASRETGGYGYT
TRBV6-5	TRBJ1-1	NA	ASRPRGLDTEAF